Listed below are T cell receptor beta chains from one sample, sequenced in a study of blood T cell repertoires in COVID-19. The repertoire was sequenced with immunoSEQ multiplex PCR; TCRdb's copy has only in-frame clones and lacks some. This table holds some 260,000 clones, under 90% found once. The sequenced sample was PBMCs or T cells enriched from blood (not recorded which). Receptors originate from a man aged 25-45 years with acute COVID-19. CDR3s include the opening cysteine and the closing phenylalanine or tryptophan. The D gene is left open where the match is weak. Size is stated for part of the rows, as once, few or many counts, or as a class when the clone is expanded.

D	size	V	J	DNA	CDR3
TRBD1	-	TRBV19	TRBJ1-6	TGTGCCAGTAGTATCGCCAGGGGGAGCTCCTATAATTCACCCCTCCACTTT	CASSIARGSSYNSPLHF
TRBD2	-	TRBV18	TRBJ2-1	TGTGCCAGCTCACTCGTTGAACCGGGACTAGCGGGGAATGAGCAGTTCTTC	CASSLVEPGLAGNEQFF
-	-	TRBV28	TRBJ1-2	TGTGCCACGGGGGGGTATGGCTACACCTTC	CATGGYGYTF
TRBD1	-	TRBV6-5	TRBJ1-1	TGTGCCAGCAGCGCGGGACAGGGGAACACTGAAGCTTTCTTT	CASSAGQGNTEAFF
-	-	TRBV19	TRBJ1-2	TGTGCCAGTAGTATAGACCGGACAATCACCTTC	CASSIDRTITF
-	-	TRBV7-2	TRBJ1-3	TGTGCCAGCAGCCTGGCGGGGGGGAGCTCTGGAAACACCATATATTTT	CASSLAGGSSGNTIYF
TRBD1	few	TRBV2	TRBJ1-5	TGTGCCAGCAGTGTCCAAGGACAGGGAGGTCAGCCCCAGCATTTT	CASSVQGQGGQPQHF
TRBD1	-	TRBV9	TRBJ1-1	TGTGCCAGCAGCGTAGTAGGGGGCAGAGACACTGAAGCTTTCTTT	CASSVVGGRDTEAFF
-	-	TRBV25-1	TRBJ1-5	TGTGCCAGCAGTGAATACGGGGTTACTCAGCCCCAGCATTTT	CASSEYGVTQPQHF
-	-	TRBV14	TRBJ1-6	TGTGCCAGCAGCCAAGATGGGCCGGATAATTCACCCCTCCACTTT	CASSQDGPDNSPLHF
-	-	TRBV11-2	TRBJ1-1	TGTGCCAGCAGCACGTCCGGGGGATTCAACACTGAAGCTTTCTTT	CASSTSGGFNTEAFF
-	once	TRBV24-1	TRBJ1-5	TGTGCCACCAGTGATCACGCGGGGCCAGCCCAGCCCCAGCATTTT	CATSDHAGPAQPQHF
-	-	TRBV6-5	TRBJ2-1	TGTGCCAGCGCACACGCGGGCCTAAACAATGAGCAGTTCTTC	CASAHAGLNNEQFF
-	-	TRBV9	TRBJ2-6	TGTGCCAGCAGCCTCCCGAAGGGGCTCTCTGGGGCCAACGTCCTGACTTTC	CASSLPKGLSGANVLTF
TRBD1	few	TRBV30	TRBJ1-5	TGTGCCTGGAAGGGACAGGGGGAGGCCCAGCCCCAGCATTTT	CAWKGQGEAQPQHF
-	-	TRBV24-1	TRBJ2-2	TGTGCCACCAGTGATTACCTCAGGGCCGGGGAGCTGTTTTTT	CATSDYLRAGELFF
-	-	TRBV7-8	TRBJ2-1	TGTGCCAGCAGCAGCGTTGAGCAGTTCTTC	CASSSVEQFF
TRBD2	-	TRBV5-1	TRBJ2-1	TGCGCCAGCAGCTTCGGACTAGCGGGGGTGACCTACAATGAGCAGTTCTTC	CASSFGLAGVTYNEQFF
TRBD2	-	TRBV10-3	TRBJ2-4	TGTGCCAACTCGGCGGGGGGTGCCAAAAACATTCAGTACTTC	CANSAGGAKNIQYF
-	-	TRBV5-1	TRBJ2-1	TGTGCCAGCAGCTTGGGACGCCGGGACAATGAGCAGTTCTTC	CASSLGRRDNEQFF
-	-	TRBV29-1	TRBJ2-2	TGCAGCGTCAAAACCGGGGAGCTGTTTTTT	CSVKTGELFF
-	-	TRBV2	TRBJ2-1	TGTGCCAGCTACCCGGGACTTTCCTACAATGAGCAGTTCTTC	CASYPGLSYNEQFF
-	-	TRBV3-1/TRBV3-2	TRBJ1-1	TGTGCCAGCAGCCGCCTGACAGGTGCTGTGAACACTGAAGCTTTCTTT	CASSRLTGAVNTEAFF
TRBD1	-	TRBV24-1	TRBJ1-5	TGTGCCACCAGTCAGACAGGGGGCCATCAGCCCCAGCATTTT	CATSQTGGHQPQHF
-	-	TRBV7-9	TRBJ2-3	TGTGCCAGCAGCTTAAGACGGCGGCGACCGGATACGCAGTATTTT	CASSLRRRRPDTQYF
TRBD2	-	TRBV2	TRBJ2-3	TGTGCCAGCAGTATGGGATTTGGGAGGGAAGATACGCAGTATTTT	CASSMGFGREDTQYF
TRBD1	-	TRBV27	TRBJ1-5	TGTGCCAGCAGTCCCCACACCGGGACAGGGGGCGCGAGCAATCAGCCCCAGCATTTT	CASSPHTGTGGASNQPQHF
-	-	TRBV2	TRBJ1-1	TGTGCCAGCGTGTACGACTCGCGGGGTTATGAAGGAACTGAAGCTTTCTTT	CASVYDSRGYEGTEAFF
-	-	TRBV4-1	TRBJ2-5	TGCGCCAGCAGCCAAGATCCACAATTTAAAGAGACCCAGTACTTC	CASSQDPQFKETQYF
TRBD1	-	TRBV28	TRBJ1-4	TGTGCCAGCAGTTTCCCCCAGCAGGGGGGCGAAAAACTGTTTTTT	CASSFPQQGGEKLFF
-	-	TRBV12-5	TRBJ1-1	TGTGCTAGTGGTTGGGAGGGGTCTGAAGCTTTCTTT	CASGWEGSEAFF
TRBD1	-	TRBV5-4	TRBJ2-2	TGTGCCAGCAGCTTGGACGGGACAGGGTTGGGGGAGCTGTTTTTT	CASSLDGTGLGELFF
-	-	TRBV24-1	TRBJ2-5	TGTGCCACCAGTGATCCAGGGATTAGGGGGCAAGAGACCCAGTACTTC	CATSDPGIRGQETQYF
-	-	TRBV3-1/TRBV3-2	TRBJ1-4	TGTGCCAGCAGCCAAGATCAGGGGTGGGGTGAAAAACTGTTTTTT	CASSQDQGWGEKLFF
-	medium-sized	TRBV6-5	TRBJ1-2	TGTGCCAGCAGTTACAGTATCCAACAGGGCGGCTACACCTTC	CASSYSIQQGGYTF
-	-	TRBV11-3	TRBJ2-3	TGTGCCAGCATGCAGGGGGGAAACACAGATACGCAGTATTTT	CASMQGGNTDTQYF
TRBD1	-	TRBV2	TRBJ1-4	TGTGCCAGCAGAGGGGGCCGGGTTGAAAAACTGTTTTTT	CASRGGRVEKLFF
-	-	TRBV27	TRBJ1-2	TGTGCCAGCAGTTTTCTAGGGGCGGTGAACGGCTACACCTTC	CASSFLGAVNGYTF
TRBD1	-	TRBV4-2	TRBJ1-1	TGTGCCAGCAGCATAGGGGGGACAGCAAACACTGAAGCTTTCTTT	CASSIGGTANTEAFF
-	-	TRBV5-1	TRBJ1-4	TGTGCCAGCAGCTTGTGGGGACTCACTAATGAAAAACTGTTTTTT	CASSLWGLTNEKLFF
-	-	TRBV5-4	TRBJ1-2	TGTGCCAGCAGCTTGGCCTATCACAGGGACGTCTATGGCTACACCTTC	CASSLAYHRDVYGYTF
-	-	TRBV2	TRBJ1-6	TGTGCCAGCAGTGAGGAGTGGGCTGCGGGTTCACCCCTCCACTTT	CASSEEWAAGSPLHF
-	-	TRBV2	TRBJ1-4	TGTGCCAGCGGAGGAGGGGGGGGAAGGGAAAAACTGTTTTTT	CASGGGGGREKLFF
TRBD2	-	TRBV11-2	TRBJ2-5	TGTGCCAGCAGCTTAGTGCTAGCGGGGGAGACCCAGTACTTC	CASSLVLAGETQYF
TRBD1	few	TRBV14	TRBJ1-4	TGTGCCAGCAGCCAAGCACAGGGGAGGCAAAGGCGCGAAAAACTGTTTTTT	CASSQAQGRQRREKLFF
TRBD1	-	TRBV6-2/TRBV6-3	TRBJ1-1	TGTGCCAGCAGTTTCGGCCAGGGGGCGCAGACTGAAGCTTTCTTT	CASSFGQGAQTEAFF
-	-	TRBV6-5	TRBJ1-6	TGTGCCAGCAGCCGGGCAGGGGAAAATTCACCCCTCCACTTT	CASSRAGENSPLHF
TRBD2	-	TRBV11-2	TRBJ2-5	TGTGCCAGCAGCTATGACGGGGGGACTAGCGGGATAAGTGGGACCCAGTACTTC	CASSYDGGTSGISGTQYF
TRBD1	-	TRBV27	TRBJ2-2	TGTGCCAGCTCATTCCGGGACAGATACACCGGGGAGCTGTTTTTT	CASSFRDRYTGELFF
-	-	TRBV3-1/TRBV3-2	TRBJ1-6	TGTGCCAGCAGCCCTGTGGTGGTGGCGGAGTCCCTCCACTTT	CASSPVVVAESLHF
TRBD1	-	TRBV4-2	TRBJ1-2	TGTGCCAGCAGCCCTAACAGGGGAGCTAACTATGGCTACACCTTC	CASSPNRGANYGYTF
-	-	TRBV2	TRBJ2-3	TGTGCCAGCAGCGTGGAAGATGTACGGGAAGATACGCAGTATTTT	CASSVEDVREDTQYF
TRBD1	-	TRBV28	TRBJ1-3	TGTGCCAGCAGTGCCACAGGGGTGCACGGAAACACCATATATTTT	CASSATGVHGNTIYF
-	-	TRBV21-1	TRBJ1-2	TGTGCCAGCAGCACTTCCCGGGACAGGGACTATGGCTACACCTTC	CASSTSRDRDYGYTF
-	few	TRBV4-1	TRBJ2-3	TGCGCCAGCAGCCCCCGCCGAGGGGCGGGGGCCTTATCTAGCACAGATACGCAGTATTTT	CASSPRRGAGALSSTDTQYF
TRBD1	-	TRBV30	TRBJ1-5	TGTGCCTGGGGGACAGGGGGCGTTCAGCCCCAGCATTTT	CAWGTGGVQPQHF